The next 9 T cell receptor beta chains were all read from a single sample in a study of cytomegalovirus exposure and HLA in healthy donors. Researchers ran the PCR with 60 Vbeta and 13 Jbeta primers. The repertoire was sequenced with immunoSEQ multiplex PCR; TCRdb's copy has only in-frame clones and lacks some. The sample yields 55,000 to 70,000 clones, over 60% seen once. The sequencing input was PBMCs. The origin of the receptors is a woman aged 30 to 39 in good health and CMV-seronegative.

The CDR3 reads CASSRTGVMAGELFF. CDR3 sequence (DNA): TGTGCCAGCAGCCGAACAGGGGTTATGGCCGGGGAGCTGTTTTTT. This chain joins TRBV5-6 and TRBJ2-2; 7 bases are a match to TRBD1. Germline V gene data show CDR1 as SGHDT and CDR2 as YYEEEE. The CDR3 sequence is 15 residues long. With V trimmed by 4 bases and J by 6 bases, 9 bases remained unmatched.

A single count supports this clone. The chain joins TRBV7-2 to TRBJ1-3, with D uncertain. Trimming took 2 bases from V and 0 from J, leaving 8 bases between them. The CDR3 has 15 residues. Germline CDR1 and CDR2: SGHTA and FQGNSA. CDR3 nucleotide sequence: TGTGCCAGCAGCTTATTCAGGAACTCTGGAAACACCATATATTTT. It codes for CASSLFRNSGNTIYF.

The gene calls are TRBV9 and TRBJ2-5; 7 nucleotides agree with TRBD1. V trimming: 3 bases; J trimming: 5 bases; junction bases outside the gene matches: 4. CDR1 and CDR2 (germline): SGDLS, YYNGEE. The CDR3 sequence is 13 residues long. The CDR3 sequence: CASSGIRGETQYF. DNA of the CDR3: TGTGCCAGCAGCGGAATCAGGGGGGAGACCCAGTACTTC.

The chain joins TRBV28 to TRBJ1-2; 11 bases match TRBD1. The J segment lost 1 base and the V segment lost 1 base, leaving 8 bases of the junction unmatched. CDR3 length equals 18 residues. The germline CDR1 and CDR2 sequences are MDHEN and SYDVKM. DNA for the CDR3: TGTGCCAGCAGTTTATTAGGCCCGGGACAGGGGGTTAACTATGGCTACACCTTC. This sequence encodes CASSLLGPGQGVNYGYTF.

The chain has TRBV7-9 and TRBJ2-1; possible D gene TRBD2, 5 bases. The CDR3 extends over 14 amino acids. V was trimmed by 0 bases and J by 9 bases, leaving 12 bases between them. Germline CDR1 SEHNR, CDR2 FQNEAQ (reference sequence). CDR3 coding DNA: TGTGCCAGCAGCTTAGCACGGGATCCCTGTGAGCAGTTCTTC. Translated, it gives CASSLARDPCEQFF.

V is TRBV7-8 and J is TRBJ2-7; TRBD1 aligns across 8 bases. CDR3 length: 15 residues. The V segment lost 5 bases and the J segment 0 bases; nucleotides outside the gene matches: 6. Germline V gives CDR1 SGHVS, CDR2 FQNEAQ. This chain's CDR3 is CASSPRDRTSYEQYV. CDR3 sequence (DNA): TGTGCCAGCAGCCCACGGGACAGGACCTCCTACGAGCAGTACGTC.

This clone was observed a few times. The rearrangement joins TRBV2 to TRBJ2-1; weak D call: TRBD2 (5 bases). The ends were cut back, 2 bases at V and 6 bases at J, with 14 bases in the middle. The CDR3 is 15 amino acids. Germline lookup yields CDR1 SNHLY and CDR2 FYNNEI. CDR3 sequence: CASSEQASHLNEQFF. The CDR3 DNA reads as TGTGCCAGCAGTGAACAGGCTAGCCATCTCAATGAGCAGTTCTTC.

V and J are TRBV29-1 and TRBJ2-2; D possibly corresponds to TRBD1 (6 bases). Germline CDR1 and CDR2: SQVTM and ANQGSEA. The CDR3 covers 14 residues. V shed 4 bases and J shed 1 base, with 10 bases lying between them. The CDR3 region has the DNA TGCAGCGTTGCCCAACAGGGGAACACCGGGGAGCTGTTTTTT. This gives the protein CSVAQQGNTGELFF.

The chain couples TRBV6-6 to TRBJ1-1; unclear D gene. The length of the CDR3 is 13 residues. CDR1 MNHNY and CDR2 SVGAGI come from the germline V gene (reference sequence). V was clipped by 4 bases and J by 1 base, with 7 bases between them. This chain's CDR3 is CASSSRQNTEAFF. CDR3 DNA: TGTGCCAGCAGTTCGCGGCAGAACACTGAAGCTTTCTTT.